The rows below give T cell receptor beta chains drawn from one sample of a study of identical twins. TCRdb ran MiXCR on the 5' RACE reads and lists one entry per CDR3 protein. Of about 890,000 distinct CDR3 sequences in the sample, 12% are singletons; the top ten hold about 1.5%. The sample was also linked to a second study, of yellow fever vaccine responses in identical twins.

Sequenced material: PBMCs. All receptors come from a woman between 18 and 30 years old in good health. Each CDR3 is given with its conserved first and last residue. D genes are given only for firm matches. Some rows mark clone size as missing; the rest say once, few, many or name a class of expanded clone.

v_call,clone_size,j_call,d_call,cdr3_nt,cdr3_aa
TRBV19,.,TRBJ2-1,.,TGTGCCAGTAGTATCTCATTATCCAGTGAGCAGTTCTTC,CASSISLSSEQFF
TRBV5-1,many,TRBJ1-1,.,TGTGCCAGCAGCTTAGCCGGGACGGTGAACACTGAAGCTTTCTTT,CASSLAGTVNTEAFF
TRBV5-1,.,TRBJ2-5,.,TGCGCCAGCAGCTTGGTCGTATACAGCGTCCAAGAGACCCAGTACTTC,CASSLVVYSVQETQYF
TRBV5-1,few,TRBJ2-5,TRBD2,TGCGCCAGCAGCGAGGGACTAGCGGGTCCAAAAACCCAGTACTTC,CASSEGLAGPKTQYF
TRBV18,.,TRBJ1-3,.,TGTGCCAGCTCACGACAGGAGAGAAACACCATATATTTT,CASSRQERNTIYF
TRBV3-1,.,TRBJ2-7,.,TGTGCCAGCAGCCAAGATATGTCTCGACTGGAGGAGCAGTACTTC,CASSQDMSRLEEQYF
TRBV20-1,.,TRBJ2-1,.,TGCAGTGCTAGCCTTAGCGAGGGATTTTACAATGAGCAGTTCTTC,CSASLSEGFYNEQFF
TRBV6-1,few,TRBJ1-5,.,TGTGCCAGCAGGGAAGATGGGGGAGGCAATCAGCCCCAGCATTTT,CASREDGGGNQPQHF
TRBV7-9,few,TRBJ2-1,.,TGTGCCAGCAGACTCGCTTCTCCCGAGGGTCTATACAATGAGCAGTTCTTC,CASRLASPEGLYNEQFF
TRBV4-1,.,TRBJ2-3,TRBD2,TGCGCCAGCAGCCAAGATCTGGGACTAGCGGGGGAGCCATTACTCACAGATACGCAGTATTTT,CASSQDLGLAGEPLLTDTQYF
TRBV2,.,TRBJ2-3,TRBD2,TGTGCCAGCAGTGAAGCCGGGCTAGCGGGGGGGCCGTCAGATACGCAGTATTTT,CASSEAGLAGGPSDTQYF
TRBV20-1,many,TRBJ2-1,TRBD2,TGCAGTGCTAGGGTCGGGACTAGCGGTCACAATGAGCAGTTCTTC,CSARVGTSGHNEQFF
TRBV4-1,.,TRBJ2-1,.,TGCGCCAGCAGCCAAGATCTGAACAGAGGCGTTTTCTTC,CASSQDLNRGVFF
TRBV6-2/TRBV6-3,.,TRBJ2-1,TRBD1,TGTGCCAGCAGTTACGACAGGGATGAGGCCTCCTACAATGAGCAGTTCTTC,CASSYDRDEASYNEQFF
TRBV3-1,.,TRBJ2-5,.,TGTGGCAGCAGCCAATGGGAGACCCAGTACTTC,CGSSQWETQYF
TRBV12-3/TRBV12-4,.,TRBJ1-3,.,TGTGCCAGCAGCTCTTGGACGGTTGGAAACACCATATATTTT,CASSSWTVGNTIYF
TRBV10-2,.,TRBJ2-1,TRBD2,TGCGCCAGCAGGGGCCCCCAGGGGCGACTAGCGGTGAGCTCCTACAATGAGCAGTTCTTC,CASRGPQGRLAVSSYNEQFF